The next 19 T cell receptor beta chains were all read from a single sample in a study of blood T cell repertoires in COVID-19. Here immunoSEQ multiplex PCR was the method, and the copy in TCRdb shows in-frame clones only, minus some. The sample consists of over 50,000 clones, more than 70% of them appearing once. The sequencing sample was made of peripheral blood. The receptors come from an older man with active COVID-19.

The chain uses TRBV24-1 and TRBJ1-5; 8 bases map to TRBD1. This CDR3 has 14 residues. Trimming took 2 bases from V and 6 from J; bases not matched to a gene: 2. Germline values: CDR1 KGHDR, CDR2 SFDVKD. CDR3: CATSDSGGTQPQHF. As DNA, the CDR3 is TGTGCCACCAGTGATTCAGGGGGCACTCAGCCCCAGCATTTT.

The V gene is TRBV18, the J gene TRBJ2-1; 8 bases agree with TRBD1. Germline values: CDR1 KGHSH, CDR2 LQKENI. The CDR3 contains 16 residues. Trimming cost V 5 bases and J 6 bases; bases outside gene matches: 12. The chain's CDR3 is CASSLGRDRSSNEQFF. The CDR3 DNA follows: TGTGCCAGCTCATTGGGGCGGGACAGGAGTTCCAATGAGCAGTTCTTC.

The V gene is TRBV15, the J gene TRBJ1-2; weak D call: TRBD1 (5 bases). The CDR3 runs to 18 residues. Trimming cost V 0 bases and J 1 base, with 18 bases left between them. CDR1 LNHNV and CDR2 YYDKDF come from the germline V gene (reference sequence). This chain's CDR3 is CATSREEAGGRFNYGYTF. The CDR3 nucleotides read TGTGCCACCAGCAGAGAGGAGGCGGGGGGAAGATTTAACTATGGCTACACCTTC.

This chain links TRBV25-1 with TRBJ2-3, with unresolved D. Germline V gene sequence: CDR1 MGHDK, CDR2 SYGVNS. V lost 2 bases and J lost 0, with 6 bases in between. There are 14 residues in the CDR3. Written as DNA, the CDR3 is TGTGCCAGCAGTGAACCCTCGAGCACAGATACGCAGTATTTT. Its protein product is CASSEPSSTDTQYF.

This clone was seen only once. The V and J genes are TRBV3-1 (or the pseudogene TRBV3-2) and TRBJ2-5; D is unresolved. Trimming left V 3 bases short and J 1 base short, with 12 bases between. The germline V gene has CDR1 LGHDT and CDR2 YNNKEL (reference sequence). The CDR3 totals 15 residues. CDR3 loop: CASSQLTAFQETQYF. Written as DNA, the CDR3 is TGTGCCAGCAGCCAGCTAACAGCTTTCCAAGAGACCCAGTACTTC.

CDR3 amino acids: CAISEPPSTSGGDQETQYF. DNA for the CDR3: TGTGCCATCAGTGAGCCCCCATCGACTAGCGGGGGGGACCAAGAGACCCAGTACTTC. This chain connects TRBV10-3 to TRBJ2-5, with 14 bases fitting TRBD2. The CDR3 sequence is 19 residues long. Germline CDR1 reads ENHRY; CDR2 reads SYGVKD. Trimming took 2 bases from V and 0 from J; bases not matched to a gene: 8.

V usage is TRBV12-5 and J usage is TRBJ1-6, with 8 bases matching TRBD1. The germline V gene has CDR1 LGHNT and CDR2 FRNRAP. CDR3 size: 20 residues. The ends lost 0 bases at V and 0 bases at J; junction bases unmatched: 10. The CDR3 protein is CASGLVLGGTGASYNSPLHF. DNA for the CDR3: TGTGCTAGTGGTTTGGTACTTGGTGGGACAGGTGCCTCCTATAATTCACCCCTCCACTTT.

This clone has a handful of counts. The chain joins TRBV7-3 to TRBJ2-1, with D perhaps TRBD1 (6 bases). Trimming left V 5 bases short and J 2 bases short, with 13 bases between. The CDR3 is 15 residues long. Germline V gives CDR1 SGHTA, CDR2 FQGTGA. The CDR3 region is CASSPTGWAYNEQFF. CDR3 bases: TGTGCCAGCAGCCCAACAGGGTGGGCCTACAATGAGCAGTTCTTC.

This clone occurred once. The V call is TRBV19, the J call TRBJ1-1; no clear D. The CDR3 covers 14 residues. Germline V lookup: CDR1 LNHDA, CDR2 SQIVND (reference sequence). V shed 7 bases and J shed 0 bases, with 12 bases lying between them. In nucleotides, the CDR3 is TGTGCCAGTATTCGGGAGACCATGAACACTGAAGCTTTCTTT. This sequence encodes CASIRETMNTEAFF.

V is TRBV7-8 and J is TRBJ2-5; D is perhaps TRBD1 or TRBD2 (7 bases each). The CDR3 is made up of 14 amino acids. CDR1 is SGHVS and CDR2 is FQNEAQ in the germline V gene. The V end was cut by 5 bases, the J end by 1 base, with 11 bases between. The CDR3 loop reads CASSQGGAQETQYF. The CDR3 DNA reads TGTGCCAGCAGCCAGGGGGGGGCCCAAGAGACCCAGTACTTC. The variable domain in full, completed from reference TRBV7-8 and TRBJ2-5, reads GAGVSQSPRYKVAKRGQDVALRCDPISGHVSLFWYQQALGQGPEFLTYFQNEAQLDKSGLPSDRFFAERPEGSVSTLKIQRTQQEDSAVYLCASSQGGAQETQYFGPGTRLLVL.

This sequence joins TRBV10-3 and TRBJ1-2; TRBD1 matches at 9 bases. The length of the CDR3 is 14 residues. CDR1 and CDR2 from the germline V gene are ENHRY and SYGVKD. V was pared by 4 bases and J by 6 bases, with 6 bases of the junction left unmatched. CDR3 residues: CAISGQGGIDGYTF. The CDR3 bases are TGTGCCATCAGTGGACAGGGGGGGATAGATGGCTACACCTTC.

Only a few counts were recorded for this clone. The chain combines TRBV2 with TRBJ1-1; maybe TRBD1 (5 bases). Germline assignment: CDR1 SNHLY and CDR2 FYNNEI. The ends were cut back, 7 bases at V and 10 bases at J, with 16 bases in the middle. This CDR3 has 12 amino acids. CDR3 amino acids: CASTGSQGIAFF. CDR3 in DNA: TGTGCCAGCACGGGCTCGCAGGGTATAGCTTTCTTT. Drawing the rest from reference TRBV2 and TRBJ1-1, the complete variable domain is EPEVTQTPSHQVTQMGQEVILRCVPISNHLYFYWYRQILGQKVEFLVSFYNNEISEKSEIFDDQFSVERPDGSNFTLKIRSTKLEDSAMYFCASTGSQGIAFFGQGTRLTVV.

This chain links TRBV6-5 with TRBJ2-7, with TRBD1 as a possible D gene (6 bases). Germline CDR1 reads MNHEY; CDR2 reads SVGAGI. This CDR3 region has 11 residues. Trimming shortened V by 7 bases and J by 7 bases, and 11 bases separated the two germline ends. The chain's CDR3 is CASTDRTEQYF. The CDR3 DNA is TGTGCCAGCACGGACAGAACAGAGCAGTACTTC.

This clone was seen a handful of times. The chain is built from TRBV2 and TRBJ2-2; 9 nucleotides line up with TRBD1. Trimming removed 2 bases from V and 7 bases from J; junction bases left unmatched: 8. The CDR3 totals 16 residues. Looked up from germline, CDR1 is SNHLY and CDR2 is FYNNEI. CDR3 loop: CASSERGTGTGGELFF. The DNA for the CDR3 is TGTGCCAGCAGTGAAAGGGGGACAGGGACGGGCGGGGAGCTGTTTTTT. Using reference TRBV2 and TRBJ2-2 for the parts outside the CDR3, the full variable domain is EPEVTQTPSHQVTQMGQEVILRCVPISNHLYFYWYRQILGQKVEFLVSFYNNEISEKSEIFDDQFSVERPDGSNFTLKIRSTKLEDSAMYFCASSERGTGTGGELFFGEGSRLTVL.

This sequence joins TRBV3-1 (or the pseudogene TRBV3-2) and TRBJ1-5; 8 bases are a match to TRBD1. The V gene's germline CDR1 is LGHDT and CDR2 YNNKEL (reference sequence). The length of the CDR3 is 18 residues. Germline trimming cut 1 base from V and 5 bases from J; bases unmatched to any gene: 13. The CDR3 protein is CASSQVSRQGAAHQPQHF. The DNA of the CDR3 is TGTGCCAGCAGCCAAGTGAGTCGGCAGGGGGCCGCTCATCAGCCCCAGCATTTT.

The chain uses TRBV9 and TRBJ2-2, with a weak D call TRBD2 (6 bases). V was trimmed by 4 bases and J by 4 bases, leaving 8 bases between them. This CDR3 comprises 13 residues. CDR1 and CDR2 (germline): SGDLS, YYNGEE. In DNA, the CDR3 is TGTGCCAGCAGCCTCGGGGGCACCGGGGAGCTGTTTTTT. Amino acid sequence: CASSLGGTGELFF.

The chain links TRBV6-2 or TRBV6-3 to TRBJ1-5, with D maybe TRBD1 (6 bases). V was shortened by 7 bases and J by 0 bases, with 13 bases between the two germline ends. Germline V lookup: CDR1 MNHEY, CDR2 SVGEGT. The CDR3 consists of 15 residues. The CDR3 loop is CASNPGDISNQPQHF. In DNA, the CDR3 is TGTGCCAGCAACCCTGGGGACATTAGCAATCAGCCCCAGCATTTT.

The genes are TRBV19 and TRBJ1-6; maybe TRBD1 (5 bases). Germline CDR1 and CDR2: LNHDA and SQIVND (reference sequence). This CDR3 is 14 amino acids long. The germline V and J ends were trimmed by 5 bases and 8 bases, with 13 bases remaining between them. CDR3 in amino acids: CASSHRIRDSPLHF. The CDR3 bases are TGTGCCAGTAGTCACAGGATTAGGGATTCACCCCTCCACTTT.

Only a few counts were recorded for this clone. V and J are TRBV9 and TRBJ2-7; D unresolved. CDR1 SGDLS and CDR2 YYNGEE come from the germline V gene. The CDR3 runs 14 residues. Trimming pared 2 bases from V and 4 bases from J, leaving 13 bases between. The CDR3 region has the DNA TGTGCCAGCAGCGTCGACGGAGTACTGTACGAGCAGTACTTC. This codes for CASSVDGVLYEQYF.